The sequence of this T cell receptor beta chain was determined in a study of blood T cell repertoires in COVID-19. Germline V gene data show CDR1 as SNHLY and CDR2 as FYNNEI. There are 17 residues in the CDR3. V was trimmed by 5 bases and J by 3 bases, leaving 22 bases between them. Clones were read by immunoSEQ multiplex PCR, and TCRdb kept only the in-frame ones, dropping some. The repertoire holds about 50,000 clones, with about 83% as singletons. This TCR was sampled from a woman between 55 and 75 years old with acute or convalescent COVID-19. Material for sequencing was peripheral blood. The chain combines TRBV2 with TRBJ1-2, with D possibly TRBD1 on 6 matching bases. CDR3 sequence reads: CASSPQKLQGRDYGYTF. The CDR3 nucleotides are TGTGCCAGCAGTCCACAGAAGTTACAGGGACGGGACTATGGCTACACCTTC.